This note documents a single T cell receptor beta chain sequence. Its target is not known. Germline V gene data show CDR1 as MNHEY and CDR2 as SVGAGI. V lost 2 bases and J lost 2, with 10 bases in between. The CDR3 has 14 amino acids. Assay: immunoSEQ multiplex PCR; the TCRdb copy retains only in-frame clones and omits some. The sample gives about 50,000 clones, around 84% of which show up once; 7.4% is in the top ten. Time point indicated: week 5, during vaccination. Every vaccine dose comprised 300 ug of mutant IDH1 20-mer peptide plus topical imiquimod. The data are from a study of a mutant IDH1 vaccine in newly diagnosed glioma. At the level of the study: Weeks 1, 3, 5, 7, 11, 15, 19 and 23 were when patients received their eight vaccinations. Treated patients had a mean age of approximately 41 years and a sex split that was roughly 60% male and roughly 40% female.

The sequencing here drew on PBMCs, taken from a glioma patient whose treatment included an IDH1 peptide vaccine. The sequence was collected from a woman in her forties or fifties with glioma. The rearrangement uses TRBV6-5 and TRBJ2-7; tentatively, D is TRBD1 (6 bases). As DNA, the CDR3 is TGTGCCAGCAGTTACCAGGGGTCAACCTACGAGCAGTACTTC. Translated: CASSYQGSTYEQYF.